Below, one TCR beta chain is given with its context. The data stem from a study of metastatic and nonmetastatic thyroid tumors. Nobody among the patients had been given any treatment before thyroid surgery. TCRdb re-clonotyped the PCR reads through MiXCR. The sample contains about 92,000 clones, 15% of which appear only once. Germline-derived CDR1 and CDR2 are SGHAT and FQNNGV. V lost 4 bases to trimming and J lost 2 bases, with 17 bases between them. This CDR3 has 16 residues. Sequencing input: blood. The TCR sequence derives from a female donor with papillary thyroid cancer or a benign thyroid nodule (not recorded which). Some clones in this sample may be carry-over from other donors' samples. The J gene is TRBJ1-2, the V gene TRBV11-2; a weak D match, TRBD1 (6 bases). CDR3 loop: CASSSGTPSANYGYTF. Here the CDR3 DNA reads TGTGCCAGCAGCTCAGGGACACCATCCGCAAACTATGGCTACACCTTC.